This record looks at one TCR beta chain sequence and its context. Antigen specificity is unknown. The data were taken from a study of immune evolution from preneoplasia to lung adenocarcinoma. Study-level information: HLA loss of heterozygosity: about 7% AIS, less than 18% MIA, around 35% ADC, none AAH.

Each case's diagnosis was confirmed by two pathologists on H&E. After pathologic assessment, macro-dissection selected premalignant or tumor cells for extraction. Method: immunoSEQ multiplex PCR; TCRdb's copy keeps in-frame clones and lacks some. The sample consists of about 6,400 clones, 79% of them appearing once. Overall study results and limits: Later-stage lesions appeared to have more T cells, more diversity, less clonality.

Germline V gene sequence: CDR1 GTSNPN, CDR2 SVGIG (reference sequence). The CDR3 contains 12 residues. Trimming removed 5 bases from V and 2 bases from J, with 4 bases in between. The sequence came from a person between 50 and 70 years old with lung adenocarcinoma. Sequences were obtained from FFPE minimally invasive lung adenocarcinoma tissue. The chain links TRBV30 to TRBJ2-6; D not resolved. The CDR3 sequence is CAWGAGANVLTF. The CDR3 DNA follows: TGTGCCTGGGGCGCTGGGGCCAACGTCCTGACTTTC.